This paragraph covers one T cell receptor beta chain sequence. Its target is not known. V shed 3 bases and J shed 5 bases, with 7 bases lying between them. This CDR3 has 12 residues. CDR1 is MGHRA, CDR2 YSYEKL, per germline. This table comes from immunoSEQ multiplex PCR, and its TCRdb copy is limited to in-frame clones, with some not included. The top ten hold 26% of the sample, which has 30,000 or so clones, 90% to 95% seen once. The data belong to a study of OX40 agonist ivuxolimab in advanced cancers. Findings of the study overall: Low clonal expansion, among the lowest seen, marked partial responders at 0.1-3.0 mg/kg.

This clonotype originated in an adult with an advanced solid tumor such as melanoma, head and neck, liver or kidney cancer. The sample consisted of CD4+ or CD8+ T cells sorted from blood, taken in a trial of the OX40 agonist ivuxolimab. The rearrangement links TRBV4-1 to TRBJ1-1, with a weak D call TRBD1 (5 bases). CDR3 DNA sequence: TGCGCCAGCAGCCATGGGGCGACTGAAGCTTTCTTT. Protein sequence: CASSHGATEAFF.